The TCR beta chain described here comes from a study of cytomegalovirus exposure and HLA in healthy donors. A multiplex PCR was run with 60 Vbeta primers and 13 Jbeta primers. The protocol was immunoSEQ multiplex PCR, while the TCRdb copy is restricted to in-frame clones and leaves out a portion. This sample has about 140,000 clones; roughly 9% occur once, and the top ten carry 5.5% to 8%. The CDR3 spans 15 residues. CDR1 is SGDLS and CDR2 is YYNGEE in the germline V gene. The germline V and J ends were trimmed by 0 bases and 2 bases, with 12 bases remaining between them. At sampling all donors were nominally healthy, likely with unrecorded immune exposures.

Sequenced input: PBMCs. This sequence originates from a woman aged 40 to 49 in good health and CMV-seropositive. This sequence joins TRBV9 and TRBJ2-7, with D perhaps TRBD2 (5 bases). The CDR3 is CASSVGLDGTYEQYF. The CDR3 nucleotides read TGTGCCAGCAGCGTAGGGTTGGACGGGACCTACGAGCAGTACTTC.